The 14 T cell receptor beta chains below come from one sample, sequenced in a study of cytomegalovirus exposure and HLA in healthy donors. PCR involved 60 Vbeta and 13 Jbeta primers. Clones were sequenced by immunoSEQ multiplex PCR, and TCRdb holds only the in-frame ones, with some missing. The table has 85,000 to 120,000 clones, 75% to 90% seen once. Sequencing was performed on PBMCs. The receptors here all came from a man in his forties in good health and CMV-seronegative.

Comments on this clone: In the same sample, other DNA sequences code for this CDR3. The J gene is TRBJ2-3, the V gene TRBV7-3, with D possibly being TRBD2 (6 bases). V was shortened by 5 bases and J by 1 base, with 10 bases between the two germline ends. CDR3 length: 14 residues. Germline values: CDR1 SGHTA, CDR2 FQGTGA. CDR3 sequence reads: CASSPDYRTDTQYF. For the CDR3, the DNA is TGTGCCAGCAGCCCGGACTACCGCACAGATACGCAGTATTTT.

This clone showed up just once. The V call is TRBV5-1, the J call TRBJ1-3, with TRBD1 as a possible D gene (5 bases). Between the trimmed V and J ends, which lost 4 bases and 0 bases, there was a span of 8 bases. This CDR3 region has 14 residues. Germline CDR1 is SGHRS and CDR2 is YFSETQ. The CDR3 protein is CASSPQGSGNTIYF. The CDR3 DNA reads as TGCGCCAGCAGCCCCCAGGGCTCTGGAAACACCATATATTTT.

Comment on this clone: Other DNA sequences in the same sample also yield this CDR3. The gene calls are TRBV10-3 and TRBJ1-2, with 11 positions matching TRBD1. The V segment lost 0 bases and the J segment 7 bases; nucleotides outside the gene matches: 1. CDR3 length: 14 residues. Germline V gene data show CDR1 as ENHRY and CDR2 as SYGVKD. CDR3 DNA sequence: TGTGCCATCAGTGAGTCGGGACAGGGGGGTGGCTACACCTTC. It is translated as CAISESGQGGGYTF.

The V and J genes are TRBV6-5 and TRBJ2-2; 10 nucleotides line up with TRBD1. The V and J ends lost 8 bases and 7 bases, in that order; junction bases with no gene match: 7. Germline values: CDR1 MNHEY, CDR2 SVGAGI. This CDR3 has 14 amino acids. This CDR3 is CASEDRGIGGELFF. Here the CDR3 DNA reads TGTGCCAGCGAGGACAGGGGGATCGGCGGGGAGCTGTTTTTT.

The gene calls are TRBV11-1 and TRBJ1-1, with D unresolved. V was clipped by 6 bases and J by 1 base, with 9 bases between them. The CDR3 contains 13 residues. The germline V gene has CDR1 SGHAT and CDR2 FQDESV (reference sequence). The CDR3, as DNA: TGTGCCAGCAGGATCTATGGGAACACTGAAGCTTTCTTT. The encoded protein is CASRIYGNTEAFF.

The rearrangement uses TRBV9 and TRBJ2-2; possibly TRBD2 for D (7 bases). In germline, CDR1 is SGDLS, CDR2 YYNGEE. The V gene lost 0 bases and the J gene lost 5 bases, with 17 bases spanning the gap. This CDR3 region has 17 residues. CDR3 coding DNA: TGTGCCAGCAGCGTAGATGGGGGGGCCCCGGGGACCGGGGAGCTGTTTTTT. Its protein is CASSVDGGAPGTGELFF.

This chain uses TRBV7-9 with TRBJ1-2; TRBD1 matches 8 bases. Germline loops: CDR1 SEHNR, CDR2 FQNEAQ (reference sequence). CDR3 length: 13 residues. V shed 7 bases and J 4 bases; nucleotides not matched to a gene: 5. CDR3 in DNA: TGTGCCAGCACCTATGACAGGGGCTATGGCTACACCTTC. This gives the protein CASTYDRGYGYTF.

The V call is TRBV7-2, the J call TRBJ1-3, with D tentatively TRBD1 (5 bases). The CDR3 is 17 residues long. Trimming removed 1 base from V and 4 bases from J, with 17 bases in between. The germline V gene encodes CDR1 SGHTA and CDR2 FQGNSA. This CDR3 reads CASSLGSGSLRGNTIYF. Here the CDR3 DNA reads TGTGCCAGCAGCTTAGGTTCAGGGTCGCTGCGGGGAAACACCATATATTTT.

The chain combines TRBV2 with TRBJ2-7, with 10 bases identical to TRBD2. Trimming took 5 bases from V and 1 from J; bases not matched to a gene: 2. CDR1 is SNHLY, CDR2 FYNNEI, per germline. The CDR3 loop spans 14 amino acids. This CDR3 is CASSLAGGSYEQYF. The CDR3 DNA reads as TGTGCCAGCAGTTTAGCGGGGGGATCCTACGAGCAGTACTTC.

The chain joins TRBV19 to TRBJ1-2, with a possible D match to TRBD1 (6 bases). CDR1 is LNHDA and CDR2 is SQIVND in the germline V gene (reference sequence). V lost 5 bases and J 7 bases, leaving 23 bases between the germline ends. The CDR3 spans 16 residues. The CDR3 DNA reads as TGTGCCAGTAGTCCAGGGGTGGGGACGCCCTTGCGTGGCTACACCTTC. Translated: CASSPGVGTPLRGYTF.

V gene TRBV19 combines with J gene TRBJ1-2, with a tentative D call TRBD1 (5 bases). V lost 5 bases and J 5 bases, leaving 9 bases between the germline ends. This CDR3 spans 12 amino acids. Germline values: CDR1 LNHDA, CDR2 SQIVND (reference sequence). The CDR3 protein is CASSFGHYGYTF. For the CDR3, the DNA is TGTGCCAGTAGTTTCGGACATTATGGCTACACCTTC.

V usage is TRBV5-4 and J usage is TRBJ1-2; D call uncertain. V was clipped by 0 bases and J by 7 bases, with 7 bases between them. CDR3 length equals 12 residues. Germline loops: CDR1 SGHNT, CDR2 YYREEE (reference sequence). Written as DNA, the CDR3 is TGTGCCAGCAGCTTGGGGAGCAGTGGCTACACCTTC. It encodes CASSLGSSGYTF.

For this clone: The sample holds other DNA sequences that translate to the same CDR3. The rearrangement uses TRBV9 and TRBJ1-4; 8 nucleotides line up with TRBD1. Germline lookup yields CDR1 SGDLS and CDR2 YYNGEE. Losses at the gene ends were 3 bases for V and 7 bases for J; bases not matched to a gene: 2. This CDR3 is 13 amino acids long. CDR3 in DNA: TGTGCCAGCAGCGATGGACAGGGTGAAAAACTGTTTTTT. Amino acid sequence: CASSDGQGEKLFF.

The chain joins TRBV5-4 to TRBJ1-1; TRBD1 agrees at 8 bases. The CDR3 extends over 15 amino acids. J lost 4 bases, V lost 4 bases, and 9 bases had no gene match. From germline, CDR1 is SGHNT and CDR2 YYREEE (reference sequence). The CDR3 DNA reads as TGTGCCAGCAGCAGCGGACAGGGAGAGGTCACTGAAGCTTTCTTT. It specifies CASSSGQGEVTEAFF. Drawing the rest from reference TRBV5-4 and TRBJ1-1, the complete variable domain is ETGVTQSPTHLIKTRGQQVTLRCSSQSGHNTVSWYQQALGQGPQFIFQYYREEENGRGNFPPRFSGLQFPNYSSELNVNALELDDSALYLCASSSGQGEVTEAFFGQGTRLTVV.